One and the same sample provided the 8 T cell receptor beta chains below, sequenced in a study of beta chain features in type 1 diabetes. Sequencing targeted expressed TCRB transcripts, as all isolated RNA had been reverse transcribed. Profiling relied on immunoSEQ multiplex PCR, and the TCRdb table lists in-frame clones only, not all of them. The table has almost 250,000 clones, roughly 13% seen once. Material: naive CD4+ T cells from blood. The source is a woman aged 40 to 49 in good health.

The rearrangement joins TRBV29-1 to TRBJ2-4, with no clear D. CDR1 is SQVTM and CDR2 is ANQGSEA in the germline V gene. The CDR3 consists of 11 residues. The DNA for the CDR3 is TGCAAGCAGGTAACCAAAAACATTCAGTACTTC. Residues: CKQVTKNIQYF.

This clone was recorded a few times. This chain uses TRBV2 with TRBJ1-1, with D unclear. Trimming pared 7 bases from V and 4 bases from J, leaving 13 bases between. The CDR3 covers 13 residues. Germline CDR1 reads SNHLY; CDR2 reads FYNNEI. Here the CDR3 reads CASILARGTEAFF. DNA of the CDR3: TGTGCCAGCATTCTTGCCCGGGGCACTGAAGCTTTCTTT.

There are a few counts of this clone. The rearrangement links TRBV6-5 to TRBJ1-2, with TRBD1 identical over 9 bases. This CDR3 region has 14 residues. Germline lookup yields CDR1 MNHEY and CDR2 SVGAGI. The V and J ends lost 4 bases and 4 bases, in that order; junction bases with no gene match: 4. The CDR3 reads CASSSLDRGYGYTF. CDR3 coding DNA: TGTGCCAGCAGTTCCTTGGACAGGGGCTATGGCTACACCTTC.

The chain is built from TRBV6-5 and TRBJ1-2, with TRBD1 matching 9 bases. With V trimmed by 1 base and J by 2 bases, 5 bases remained unmatched. CDR1 MNHEY and CDR2 SVGAGI come from the germline V gene. The CDR3 totals 16 residues. CDR3: CASSYYRQGGNYGYTF. In DNA, the CDR3 is TGTGCCAGCAGTTACTACCGACAGGGGGGAAACTATGGCTACACCTTC.

The chain carries TRBV18 and TRBJ1-2; D gene uncertain. The CDR3 is 14 amino acids. Deletions cut 4 bases from V and 4 bases from J, with 13 bases between. CDR1 is KGHSH, CDR2 LQKENI, per germline. In DNA, the CDR3 is TGTGCCAGCTCACAGGAAACGGGAGTCTATGGCTACACCTTC. Its translation is CASSQETGVYGYTF.

This clone occurred a few times. The V and J genes are TRBV5-6 and TRBJ2-2; D is unresolved. V was pared by 0 bases and J by 6 bases, with 9 bases between. CDR3 length equals 14 residues. The germline V gene has CDR1 SGHDT and CDR2 YYEEEE. The DNA for the CDR3 is TGTGCCAGCAGCTTGGCCTTGAGGTCCGGGGAGCTGTTTTTT. This gives the protein CASSLALRSGELFF. The variable domain in full, with the rest retrieved from reference TRBV5-6 and TRBJ2-2, is DAGVTQSPTHLIKTRGQQVTLRCSPKSGHDTVSWYQQALGQGPQFIFQYYEEEERQRGNFPDRFSGHQFPNYSSELNVNALLLGDSALYLCASSLALRSGELFFGEGSRLTVL.

This clone was detected many times. The J gene is TRBJ1-5, the V gene TRBV4-3, with D hard to call. The V and J ends lost 0 bases and 5 bases respectively, with 8 bases between them. Germline V CDR1 and CDR2: LGHNA, YSLEER. The CDR3 loop spans 14 amino acids. The CDR3 is CASSQDVGYQPQHF. In DNA form, the CDR3 reads TGCGCCAGCAGCCAAGACGTCGGGTATCAGCCCCAGCATTTT.

This clone was picked up a small number of times. The chain recombines TRBV7-9 with TRBJ2-3, with 11 bases lining up with TRBD2. The trim removed 1 base at V and 8 bases at J, leaving 2 bases unmatched. The V gene's germline CDR1 is SEHNR and CDR2 FQNEAQ (reference sequence). This CDR3 region has 14 residues. CDR3 residues: CASSLVLAGGTQYF. The CDR3 DNA is TGTGCCAGCAGCTTAGTCCTAGCGGGGGGTACGCAGTATTTT.